The 19 T cell receptor beta chains below come from one sample, sequenced in a study of identical twins. TCRdb reprocessed the 5' RACE reads via MiXCR and lists one record per CDR3 protein. The sample lists roughly 770,000 distinct CDR3 sequences, 15% to 20% seen once, with under 15% in the top ten. The same data also contributed to another study, on T cells expressing NK-cell markers.

Specimen: PBMCs. These receptors all stem from a woman under 30 in good health.

This chain uses TRBV7-9 with TRBJ1-1, with D perhaps matching TRBD1 (5 bases). Between the trimmed V and J ends, which lost 7 bases and 0 bases, there was a span of 12 bases. The CDR3 runs 14 residues. Germline V gene lookup returns CDR1 SEHNR and CDR2 FQNEAQ (reference sequence). The CDR3 DNA reads as TGTGCCAGCACCAGGGCGGCTATGAACACTGAAGCTTTCTTT. Encoded protein: CASTRAAMNTEAFF.

The chain is built from TRBV21-1 and TRBJ2-2; the table's D call of TRBD1 was not tested on the DNA. TRBV21-1 is a pseudogene locus. This CDR3 is 21 amino acids long. CDR3 DNA: TGTGCCACCTCGGGAAGTTATAGCGTATTCCACTCCATAAGTAACACCGGGGAGCTGTTTTTT. Its translation is CATSGSYSVFHSISNTGELFF.

A few counts support this clonotype. The CDR3 spells CASSFWDPNQPQHF. CDR3 DNA sequence: TGTGCCAGCAGTTTCTGGGACCCCAATCAGCCCCAGCATTTT. The chain recombines TRBV12-3 or TRBV12-4 with TRBJ1-5; D possibly corresponds to TRBD1 (5 bases). V lost 3 bases and J 3 bases, leaving 9 bases between the germline ends. This CDR3 region has 14 residues.

DNA for the CDR3: TGTGCCACCCGGGACCCGGTCTACGAGCAGTACTTC. It codes for CATRDPVYEQYF. The gene calls are TRBV27 and TRBJ2-7, with D perhaps assigned TRBD1 or TRBD2 (5 bases each). CDR1 is MNHEY, CDR2 SMNVEV, per germline (reference sequence). Trimming pared 10 bases from V and 3 bases from J, leaving 13 bases between. The length of the CDR3 is 12 residues.

Only a few counts were recorded for this clonotype. V usage is TRBV20-1 and J usage is TRBJ2-7; D may be TRBD1 or TRBD2 (6 bases each). Trimming left V 0 bases short and J 5 bases short, with 14 bases between. The CDR3 consists of 14 residues. Germline-derived CDR1 and CDR2 are DFQATT and SNEGSKA (reference sequence). CDR3: CSARDLGGPDEQYF. The CDR3 DNA reads as TGCAGTGCTAGAGATCTGGGGGGCCCGGACGAGCAGTACTTC.

In this sample, this clonotype turned up a few times. This chain joins TRBV5-6 and TRBJ1-1; D gene uncertain. The CDR3 is made up of 15 amino acids. V was trimmed by 4 bases and J by 0 bases, leaving 13 bases between them. Germline V CDR1 and CDR2: SGHDT, YYEEEE. The DNA of the CDR3 is TGTGCCAGCAGCCACGGCTTAGGGATGAACACTGAAGCTTTCTTT. Translated: CASSHGLGMNTEAFF. The variable domain in full, with the rest retrieved from reference TRBV5-6 and TRBJ1-1, is DAGVTQSPTHLIKTRGQQVTLRCSPKSGHDTVSWYQQALGQGPQFIFQYYEEEERQRGNFPDRFSGHQFPNYSSELNVNALLLGDSALYLCASSHGLGMNTEAFFGQGTRLTVV.

The chain combines TRBV12-3 or TRBV12-4 with TRBJ1-4; D perhaps matches TRBD1 (5 bases). The V and J ends lost 5 bases and 11 bases respectively, with 18 bases between them. CDR3 length: 14 amino acids. CDR3 DNA sequence: TGTGCCAGCAGTCTGTGGGGCACGGGGGAGAAACTGTTTTTT. Residues: CASSLWGTGEKLFF.

This clonotype has just a few counts. In nucleotides, the CDR3 is TGTGCCAGCAGTTACTCCGGGACTACTTCCTACGAGCAGTACTTC. It codes for CASSYSGTTSYEQYF. V is TRBV6-5 and J is TRBJ2-7, with 7 nucleotides matching TRBD2. Per germline, CDR1 MNHEY and CDR2 SVGAGI. This CDR3 comprises 15 residues. V lost 0 bases, J lost 1 base, and 3 bases stayed unmatched.

V is TRBV20-1 and J is TRBJ2-1, with D unresolved. The CDR3 consists of 14 residues. V shed 0 bases and J shed 1 base, with 7 bases lying between them. Germline V lookup: CDR1 DFQATT, CDR2 SNEGSKA (reference sequence). The CDR3 spells CSARDEYSYNEQFF. The CDR3 region has the DNA TGCAGTGCTAGAGATGAGTATTCCTACAATGAGCAGTTCTTC.

This clonotype was counted only a few times. The chain employs TRBV20-1 and TRBJ1-5; D is perhaps TRBD1 (6 bases). Trimming took off 5 bases at V and 1 base at J, with 12 bases between the two ends. Germline V lookup: CDR1 DFQATT, CDR2 SNEGSKA (reference sequence). CDR3 size: 14 residues. CDR3 nucleotide sequence: TGCAGTGCTTCACAGGGCCGAAGCAATCAGCCCCAGCATTTT. Its protein is CSASQGRSNQPQHF.

The DNA of the CDR3 is TGCGCCAGCAGCTTGGTCGGCAGGAGCACAGATACGCAGTATTTT. Its protein is CASSLVGRSTDTQYF. V usage is TRBV5-1 and J usage is TRBJ2-3; D is ambiguous. This CDR3 is built from 15 residues. V lost 0 bases and J lost 0, with 8 bases in between. Germline V gene lookup returns CDR1 SGHRS and CDR2 YFSETQ.

This clonotype has just a few counts. J is TRBJ2-7 and V is TRBV30, with 8 bases that match TRBD2. Germline V lookup: CDR1 GTSNPN, CDR2 SVGIG (reference sequence). The CDR3 is made up of 13 amino acids. J gave up 2 bases and V 6 bases, and 6 bases lay outside the gene matches. Here the CDR3 reads CACNSGETYEQYF. The CDR3 nucleotides are TGTGCCTGTAATAGCGGGGAAACCTACGAGCAGTACTTC.

The chain couples TRBV12-3 or TRBV12-4 to TRBJ2-1, with TRBD2 matching 8 bases. The V gene end was trimmed by 1 base and the J gene end by 4 bases; junction bases not matched to a gene: 6. This CDR3 spans 16 amino acids. CDR3 in amino acids: CASSLGIAGRYNEQFF. The CDR3 bases are TGTGCCAGCAGTTTAGGAATAGCGGGAAGGTACAATGAGCAGTTCTTC.

This clonotype was counted a few times. The chain couples TRBV13 to TRBJ2-7; tentatively, D is TRBD2 (6 bases). CDR1 is PRHDT and CDR2 is FYEKMQ in the germline V gene (reference sequence). The CDR3 covers 19 residues. Trimming took 2 bases from V and 0 from J, leaving 23 bases between them. The CDR3 region is CASSLYWRGIEGDSYEQYF. CDR3 in DNA: TGTGCCAGCAGCTTATATTGGCGGGGTATAGAGGGTGACTCCTACGAGCAGTACTTC.

The chain combines TRBV20-1 with TRBJ2-7; TRBD2 is a possible D gene (8 bases). The CDR3 is made up of 15 amino acids. Germline loops: CDR1 DFQATT, CDR2 SNEGSKA (reference sequence). V lost 2 bases and J lost 6, with 20 bases in between. DNA of the CDR3: TGCAGTGCTAGACTCCGGGAGGGGGCTCTCGCCGAGCAGTACTTC. Its protein is CSARLREGALAEQYF.

This clonotype was counted a few times. The rearrangement links TRBV6-2 or TRBV6-3 to TRBJ1-1; D is undetermined. Germline CDR1 reads MNHEY; CDR2 reads SVGEGT. The length of the CDR3 is 14 residues. Trimming pared 2 bases from V and 1 base from J, leaving 8 bases between. CDR3 amino acids: CASSYPPGNTEAFF. The CDR3 DNA sequence: TGTGCCAGCAGTTACCCCCCAGGGAACACTGAAGCTTTCTTT.

This clonotype came up a few times. The chain employs TRBV5-1 and TRBJ2-3; the D gene could be TRBD1 or TRBD2 (5 bases each). The CDR3 runs to 14 residues. V lost 5 bases and J lost 1, with 11 bases in between. Germline loops: CDR1 SGHRS, CDR2 YFSETQ. The CDR3 is CASRPGRGTDTQYF. For the CDR3, the DNA is TGCGCCAGCAGACCGGGACGAGGCACAGATACGCAGTATTTT.

The chain uses TRBV10-3 and TRBJ2-5; perhaps TRBD1 as D (6 bases). CDR1 ENHRY and CDR2 SYGVKD come from the germline V gene. There are 15 residues in the CDR3. Trimming pared 5 bases from V and 2 bases from J, leaving 15 bases between. The CDR3 DNA reads as TGTGCCATCAGTCTATCAGGACAGAGACAAGAGACCCAGTACTTC. Translating it yields CAISLSGQRQETQYF.

This clonotype was counted a single time. The chain employs TRBV27 and TRBJ2-6; D is undetermined. Germline CDR1 reads MNHEY; CDR2 reads SMNVEV (reference sequence). Between the trimmed V and J ends, which lost 6 bases and 9 bases, there was a span of 9 bases. CDR3 length equals 12 residues. CDR3 sequence reads: CASRGWGNVLTF. CDR3 bases: TGTGCCAGCAGGGGCTGGGGCAACGTCCTGACTTTC. Full variable domain (outside the CDR3, taken from reference TRBV27 and TRBJ2-6): EAQVTQNPRYLITVTGKKLTVTCSQNMNHEYMSWYRQDPGLGLRQIYYSMNVEVTDKGDVPEGYKVSRKEKRNFPLILESPSPNQTSLYFCASRGWGNVLTFGAGSRLTVL.